What follows are 9 T cell receptor beta chains derived from one specimen sequenced in a study of cytomegalovirus exposure and HLA in healthy donors. It was with 60 Vbeta and 13 Jbeta primers that the PCR ran. Produced via immunoSEQ multiplex PCR; TCRdb's table is partial and in-frame only. The table records tens of thousands of clones, more than 65% of them present only once. Sequenced sample: PBMCs. These receptors were taken from a man aged 30-40 years in good health and CMV-seronegative.

J is TRBJ1-1 and V is TRBV6-1; D is unresolved. This CDR3 has 10 amino acids. Per the germline V gene, CDR1 is MNHNS and CDR2 is SASEGT. The V and J ends lost 9 bases and 6 bases respectively, with 8 bases between them. The CDR3 DNA reads TGTGCCAGGGCCCCATCTGAAGCTTTCTTT. This encodes CARAPSEAFF.

This clone was observed a handful of times. V is TRBV7-2 and J is TRBJ2-1; TRBD2 might be the D (5 bases). In germline, CDR1 is SGHTA, CDR2 FQGNSA. The length of the CDR3 is 12 residues. The V end was cut by 5 bases, the J end by 15 bases, with 17 bases between. This CDR3 is CASSMGVGEPFF. CDR3 coding DNA: TGTGCCAGCAGCATGGGAGTCGGGGAACCGTTCTTC.

The chain couples TRBV9 to TRBJ2-5; 15 nucleotides agree with TRBD2. The V segment lost 3 bases and the J segment 2 bases; nucleotides outside the gene matches: 5. Germline CDR1 SGDLS, CDR2 YYNGEE. This CDR3 spans 17 amino acids. Written as DNA, the CDR3 is TGTGCCAGCAGCGCTAGGGGACTAGCGGGGGGTCAAGAGACCCAGTACTTC. Protein: CASSARGLAGGQETQYF.

The rearrangement uses TRBV15 and TRBJ1-1; 7 bases match TRBD1. This CDR3 spans 14 amino acids. The germline gives CDR1 LNHNV, CDR2 YYDKDF (reference sequence). J lost 2 bases, V lost 1 base, and 1 base had no gene match. The CDR3 DNA sequence: TGTGCCACCAGCAGAGGAGGGGGCAACACTGAAGCTTTCTTT. Its protein product is CATSRGGGNTEAFF.

The rearrangement uses TRBV7-6 and TRBJ2-2, with 9 positions matching TRBD1. CDR1 is SGHVS, CDR2 FNYEAQ, per germline. The CDR3 contains 16 residues. The V segment lost 2 bases and the J segment 5 bases; nucleotides outside the gene matches: 6. CDR3 sequence reads: CASSLMGQGGTGELFF. DNA of the CDR3: TGTGCCAGCAGCTTAATGGGACAGGGAGGAACCGGGGAGCTGTTTTTT.

This clone came up a few times. The chain uses TRBV5-4 and TRBJ2-5; the D is unclear. V gave up 4 bases and J gave up 2 bases, with 9 bases separating them. CDR1 SGHNT and CDR2 YYREEE come from the germline V gene (reference sequence). The CDR3 is 13 amino acids. CDR3 in DNA: TGTGCCAGCAGCCTATCCCCGCAAGAGACCCAGTACTTC. It is translated as CASSLSPQETQYF. Full variable domain (remainder filled in from reference TRBV5-4 and TRBJ2-5): ETGVTQSPTHLIKTRGQQVTLRCSSQSGHNTVSWYQQALGQGPQFIFQYYREEENGRGNFPPRFSGLQFPNYSSELNVNALELDDSALYLCASSLSPQETQYFGPGTRLLVL.

The V call is TRBV19, the J call TRBJ1-4; 7 nucleotides match TRBD1. The CDR3 loop spans 16 amino acids. From germline, CDR1 is LNHDA and CDR2 SQIVND (reference sequence). J lost 0 bases, V lost 4 bases, and 5 bases had no gene match. CDR3 nucleotide sequence: TGTGCCAGTAGTAGGCGTCAGGGGGCAACTAATGAAAAACTGTTTTTT. Encoded protein: CASSRRQGATNEKLFF.

Here the CDR3 DNA reads TGTGCCAGCAGTTTATCGGGGCCTTGGAATGAGCAGTTCTTC. This gives the protein CASSLSGPWNEQFF. This chain uses TRBV27 with TRBJ2-1; the D gene is possibly TRBD1 (5 bases). V gave up 0 bases and J gave up 7 bases, with 10 bases separating them. This CDR3 region has 14 residues. Germline V CDR1 and CDR2: MNHEY, SMNVEV (reference sequence).

The V gene is TRBV7-9, the J gene TRBJ2-1; possibly TRBD2 for D (6 bases). V was cut by 1 base and J by 14 bases, with 9 bases left in between. Germline loops: CDR1 SEHNR, CDR2 FQNEAQ (reference sequence). CDR3 length: 11 amino acids. CDR3 sequence: CASSLGEREFF. CDR3 nucleotides: TGTGCCAGCAGCTTAGGGGAGCGGGAGTTCTTC.